This T cell receptor beta chain is drawn from a study of blood T cells in healthy people across ages. Study overall: The capture of about one barcoded beta molecule per two T cells was achieved by template switching. Whole-study findings and limits: Per-million-T-cell TCR beta diversity fell roughly linearly with age.

This clonotype has just a few counts. The antigen is undetermined. At least 5.5 micrograms of total RNA were extracted per sample. Germline loops: CDR1 DFQATT, CDR2 SNEGSKA (reference sequence). This CDR3 is built from 15 residues. A second PCR of 7 to 11 cycles used a sample-barcoded 5' primer and a J-beta primer mix. TCRdb passed the 5' RACE reads through MiXCR, listing each CDR3 protein once. The table shows approximately 1.5 million distinct CDR3 sequences, with about 45% occurring only once. Sequenced: blood. The chain couples TRBV20-1 to TRBJ2-4, with 8 bases lining up with TRBD1. The J call is doubtful: the DNA matches TRBJ2-7 better. The sequence came from a woman younger than 30 in good health. For the CDR3, the DNA is TGCAGTGCTACTAGTGCAGGGGGCCAACGATACGAGCAGTACTTC. Its protein product is CSATSAGGQRYEQYF.